This T cell receptor beta chain appears in the sequencing data of a study of blood T cell repertoires in COVID-19. Whole-study context: Some COVID-19 samples were acute and others convalescent; all came from the United States, Italy and Spain. PBMCs, B-cell-depleted T cells, or T cells provided the cDNA or gDNA that made up the material.

There are 15 residues in the CDR3. Germline loops: CDR1 MNHEY, CDR2 SMNVEV (reference sequence). Unmatched junction bases numbered 3, after V lost 2 bases and J lost 3 bases. In the original analysis: Scientists estimated how many nucleated cells there were by amplifying reference gene primers. TCRdb keeps only in-frame clones here, not all; method: immunoSEQ multiplex PCR. The V and J calls and clone size come from that table; D and trimming were worked out from the DNA. This table has about 82,000 clones, about 80% appearing once. The specimen sequenced was peripheral blood. The receptor comes from a woman in her 40s with active or convalescent COVID-19. The chain links TRBV27 to TRBJ1-4, with 7 bases that match TRBD1. The CDR3 DNA is TGTGCCAGCAGTTTAAGGGGACAGCCTAATGAAAAACTGTTTTTT. Its protein product is CASSLRGQPNEKLFF.